Presented here are 14 T cell receptor beta chains from one specimen sequenced in a study of beta chain features in type 1 diabetes (dated by TCRdb to 2016 to 2019). Library creation used the immunoSEQ multiplex PCR assay. The entire isolated RNA was reverse transcribed using the High Capacity cDNA Reverse Transcription Kit, and thus expressed TCRB transcripts were sequenced. Drawn from immuneACCESS, this table holds only the in-frame rearrangements with V and J called that TCRdb kept. Clones are partly lost; checked studies trace under half to an unresolved V gene and leave the rest unexplained. The sample includes hundreds of thousands of clones, with around 15% observed a single time. The ten largest clones add up to approximately 0.099% of the sample. The specimen was naive CD4+ T cells from blood. The sample's cell subset or site label, in plain terms: true naive CD4+ T cells. These receptors all come from a man aged 18 to 29 in good health.

This chain links TRBV19 with TRBJ1-2, with TRBD1 matching over 7 bases. Germline CDR1 LNHDA, CDR2 SQIVND (reference sequence). CDR3 size: 17 residues. J gave up 2 bases and V 3 bases, and 12 bases lay outside the gene matches. DNA for the CDR3: TGTGCCAGTAGTATCGTACCCTCGGCCAGGGGGAACTATGGCTACACCTTC. This sequence encodes CASSIVPSARGNYGYTF.

This clone was counted between two and nine times. The rearrangement joins TRBV7-2 to TRBJ2-7; TRBD2 matches 12 bases. The V segment lost 8 bases and the J segment 1 base; nucleotides outside the gene matches: 6. The CDR3 spans 15 residues. CDR1 SGHTA and CDR2 FQGNSA come from the germline V gene. CDR3 in amino acids: CASGMTSGSSYEQYF. The CDR3, as DNA: TGTGCCAGCGGCATGACTAGCGGGAGTTCCTACGAGCAGTACTTC.

This clone was seen only a few times. The V call is TRBV28, the J call TRBJ1-2; a possible D gene is TRBD1 (5 bases). The CDR3 sequence is 13 residues long. Looked up from germline, CDR1 is MDHEN and CDR2 is SYDVKM. Deletions cut 5 bases from V and 5 bases from J, with 12 bases between. In DNA, the CDR3 is TGTGCCAGCAGTCTGACAGAGAGATATGGCTACACCTTC. It specifies CASSLTERYGYTF.

Of note for this clone: The same CDR3 arises from other DNA sequences in this sample as well. The CDR3 loop reads CASSLEGGYEQYF. The CDR3 DNA sequence: TGCGCCAGCAGCTTGGAGGGCGGATACGAGCAGTACTTC. The chain combines TRBV5-1 with TRBJ2-7; D gene unclear. This CDR3 is built from 13 residues. Germline CDR1 is SGHRS and CDR2 is YFSETQ. Trimming took 0 bases from V and 4 from J, leaving 8 bases between them.

The chain carries TRBV6-5 and TRBJ2-2; maybe TRBD2 (5 bases). This CDR3 is built from 13 residues. The germline V gene encodes CDR1 MNHEY and CDR2 SVGAGI. V lost 0 bases, J lost 11 bases, and 10 bases lay in between. The DNA for the CDR3 is TGTGCCAGCAGTTACTCCGGGATTGGAGAGCTGTTTTTT. It is translated as CASSYSGIGELFF.

V usage is TRBV10-3 and J usage is TRBJ2-7, with TRBD1 as a possible D gene (6 bases). The length of the CDR3 is 13 residues. Germline loops: CDR1 ENHRY, CDR2 SYGVKD. Trimming stripped 5 bases from V and 2 bases from J, with 10 bases between. The CDR3 DNA sequence: TGTGCCATCAGTTCGACAGGACCCTACGAGCAGTACTTC. Translation gives CAISSTGPYEQYF.

In its sample, this clone was seen a few times. The chain is built from TRBV7-2 and TRBJ1-1; weak D call: TRBD1 (6 bases). The CDR3 runs 16 residues. V gave up 1 base and J gave up 0 bases, with 12 bases separating them. The V gene's germline CDR1 is SGHTA and CDR2 FQGNSA. CDR3 amino acids: CASSLGPQGLNTEAFF. The CDR3 coding sequence is TGTGCCAGCAGCTTAGGCCCACAGGGACTGAACACTGAAGCTTTCTTT.

The chain joins TRBV5-6 to TRBJ2-1; D remains unclear. The CDR3 consists of 15 residues. The germline gives CDR1 SGHDT, CDR2 YYEEEE. V lost 0 bases to trimming and J lost 3 bases, with 10 bases between them. The CDR3 spells CASSLEFLNYNEQFF. CDR3 sequence (DNA): TGTGCCAGCAGCTTGGAGTTTCTTAACTACAATGAGCAGTTCTTC.

This clone has more than one count but fewer than ten. The CDR3 sequence: CASSLSGSSGYTF. The CDR3 DNA reads as TGTGCCAGCAGCTTATCCGGGTCTAGTGGCTACACCTTC. The rearrangement joins TRBV7-2 to TRBJ1-2; no definite D call. Germline V gene data show CDR1 as SGHTA and CDR2 as FQGNSA. The V end lost 2 bases, the J end lost 7 bases, and 11 bases lay between the germline ends. This CDR3 region has 13 residues.

V usage is TRBV6-6 and J usage is TRBJ1-2; 10 nucleotides align to TRBD1. From germline, CDR1 is MNHNY and CDR2 SVGAGI (reference sequence). V dropped 3 bases and J dropped 3; count of bases not matched to a gene: 1. The CDR3 length is 14 residues. The CDR3 DNA follows: TGTGCCAGCAGTTATGGGACAGGGGACTATGGCTACACCTTC. Residues: CASSYGTGDYGYTF.

The V and J genes are TRBV15 and TRBJ1-2; maybe TRBD1 (6 bases). Trimming stripped 1 base from V and 4 bases from J, with 19 bases between. Germline V gene lookup returns CDR1 LNHNV and CDR2 YYDKDF (reference sequence). This CDR3 comprises 17 residues. This CDR3 is CATSRVRIGQKSYGYTF. The CDR3 region has the DNA TGTGCCACCAGCAGAGTCAGAATCGGACAGAAGTCCTATGGCTACACCTTC.

The V gene is TRBV6-5, the J gene TRBJ1-5; D gene unclear. Trimming took 7 bases from V and 0 from J, leaving 10 bases between them. CDR1 and CDR2 from the germline V gene are MNHEY and SVGAGI. The CDR3 covers 14 residues. CDR3: CASMGSYSNQPQHF. CDR3 DNA sequence: TGTGCCAGCATGGGAAGTTATAGCAATCAGCCCCAGCATTTT.

The chain recombines TRBV4-3 with TRBJ1-5, with 7 bases aligning to TRBD1. This CDR3 region has 15 residues. The J segment lost 1 base and the V segment lost 2 bases, leaving 2 bases of the junction unmatched. Per germline, CDR1 LGHNA and CDR2 YSLEER. In nucleotides, the CDR3 is TGCGCCAGCAGCCAAAACAGGGGCAGCAATCAGCCCCAGCATTTT. Residues: CASSQNRGSNQPQHF.

V is TRBV7-3 and J is TRBJ2-3; 8 positions match TRBD2. There are 14 residues in the CDR3. V dropped 2 bases and J dropped 4; count of bases not matched to a gene: 2. Germline V gene data show CDR1 as SGHTA and CDR2 as FQGTGA. The CDR3 region has the DNA TGTGCCAGCAGCTTACAACTAGCGGCAGATACGCAGTATTTT. It codes for CASSLQLAADTQYF.